This T cell receptor beta chain was observed in a study of OX40 agonist ivuxolimab in advanced cancers. Study outcomes and limitations: CD4+ and CD8+ T cells in blood underwent clonal expansion by week 6 at 0.1 to 3.0 mg/kg.

In its sample, this clone was seen once. Antigen specificity is unknown. Produced via immunoSEQ multiplex PCR; TCRdb's table is partial and in-frame only. The table shows around 150,000 clones, with 90% occurring only once. The CDR3 is 14 residues long. Germline values: CDR1 MGHRA, CDR2 YSYEKL. The V segment lost 3 bases and the J segment 6 bases; nucleotides outside the gene matches: 1. The sample consisted of CD4+ or CD8+ T cells sorted from blood, taken in a trial of the OX40 agonist ivuxolimab. The chain links TRBV4-1 to TRBJ2-1; TRBD2 agrees at 11 bases. The TCR originated in an adult with an advanced solid tumor such as melanoma, head and neck, liver or kidney cancer. The CDR3 loop is CASSHLAGGNEQFF. The CDR3 region has the DNA TGCGCCAGCAGCCACCTAGCGGGAGGCAATGAGCAGTTCTTC.